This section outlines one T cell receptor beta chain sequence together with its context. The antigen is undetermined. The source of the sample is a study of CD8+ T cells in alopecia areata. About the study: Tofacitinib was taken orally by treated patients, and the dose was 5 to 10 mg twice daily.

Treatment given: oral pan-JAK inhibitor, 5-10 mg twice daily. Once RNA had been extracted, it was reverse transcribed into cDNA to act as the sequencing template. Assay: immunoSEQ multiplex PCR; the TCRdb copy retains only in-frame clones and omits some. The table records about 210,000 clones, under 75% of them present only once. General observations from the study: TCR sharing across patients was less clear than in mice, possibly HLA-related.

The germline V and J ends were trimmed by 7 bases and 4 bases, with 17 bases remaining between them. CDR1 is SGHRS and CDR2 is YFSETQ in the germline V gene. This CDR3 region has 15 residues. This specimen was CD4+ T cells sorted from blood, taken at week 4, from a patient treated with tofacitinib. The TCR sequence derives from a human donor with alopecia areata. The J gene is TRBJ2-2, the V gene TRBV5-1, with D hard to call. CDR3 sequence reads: CASQFGRGFTGELFF. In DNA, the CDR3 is TGCGCCAGCCAATTCGGACGAGGATTCACCGGGGAGCTGTTTTTT.